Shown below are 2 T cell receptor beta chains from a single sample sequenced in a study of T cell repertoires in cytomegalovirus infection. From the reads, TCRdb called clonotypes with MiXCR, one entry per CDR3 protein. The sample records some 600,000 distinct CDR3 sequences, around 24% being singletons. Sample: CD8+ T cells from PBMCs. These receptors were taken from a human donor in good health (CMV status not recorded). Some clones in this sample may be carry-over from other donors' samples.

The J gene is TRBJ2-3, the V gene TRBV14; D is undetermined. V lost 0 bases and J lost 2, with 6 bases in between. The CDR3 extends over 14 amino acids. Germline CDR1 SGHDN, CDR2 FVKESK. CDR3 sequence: CASSQDLYTDTQYF. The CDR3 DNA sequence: TGTGCCAGCAGCCAAGATCTTTACACAGATACGCAGTATTTT. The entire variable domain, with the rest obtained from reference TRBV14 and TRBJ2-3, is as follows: EAGVTQFPSHSVIEKGQTVTLRCDPISGHDNLYWYRRVMGKEIKFLLHFVKESKQDESGMPNNRFLAERTGGTYSTLKVQPAELEDSGVYFCASSQDLYTDTQYFGPGTRLTVL.

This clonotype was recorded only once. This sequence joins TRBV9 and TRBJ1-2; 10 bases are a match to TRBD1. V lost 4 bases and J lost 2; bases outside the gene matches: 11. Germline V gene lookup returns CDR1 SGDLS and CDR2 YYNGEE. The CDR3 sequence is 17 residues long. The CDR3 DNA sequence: TGTGCCAGCAGCAGTTCCGGGACAGGGGTCTTAAACTATGGCTACACCTTC. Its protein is CASSSSGTGVLNYGYTF.